The rows below give T cell receptor beta chains drawn from one sample of a study of blood T cell repertoires in COVID-19. Using immunoSEQ multiplex PCR, the repertoire was profiled, and TCRdb retains in-frame clones only, with some absent. The repertoire holds approximately 150,000 clones, approximately 89% seen once, with around 1.7% in the top ten. Specimen: peripheral blood. The receptors come from a woman between 50 and 59 years old with acute or convalescent COVID-19. Each CDR3 is given with its conserved first and last residue. Fields, in order: clone size, V gene, D gene, J gene, CDR3 DNA, CDR3 protein. A D gene is named only where the DNA matches it firmly. Where a row states a size, it is once, few, many or the class of an expanded clone; other rows omit it.

>NA|TRBV20-1|NA|TRBJ1-2
TGCAGTGCTAGTAAGGGGACAAACTATGGCTACACCTTC
CSASKGTNYGYTF
>NA|TRBV5-6|NA|TRBJ1-5
TGTGCCAGCAGCCTCAGGGTTAGCAATCAGCCCCAGCATTTT
CASSLRVSNQPQHF
>NA|TRBV28|NA|TRBJ1-1
TGTGCCAGCATACCCGGACAGAACACTGAAGCTTTCTTT
CASIPGQNTEAFF
>NA|TRBV30|TRBD1|TRBJ1-2
TGTGCCTGGAGTACCACGGACAGGGGTGGGCTTGGCGGCTACACCTTC
CAWSTTDRGGLGGYTF
>NA|TRBV29-1|TRBD2|TRBJ2-1
TGCAGCGTCGTACTAGCGGGATTGGATGAGCAGTTCTTC
CSVVLAGLDEQFF
>NA|TRBV29-1|NA|TRBJ1-1
TGCAGCGTTGACGGTCCTGAAGCTTTCTTT
CSVDGPEAFF
>NA|TRBV4-1|TRBD1|TRBJ1-1
TGCGCCAGCAGCCAAGAGAGGGGGCGAGCAGACACTGAAGCTTTCTTT
CASSQERGRADTEAFF
>NA|TRBV19|TRBD1|TRBJ2-1
TGTGCCAGTAACCTCGGCCGGGACAGCTCCTACAATGAGCAGTTCTTC
CASNLGRDSSYNEQFF
>few|TRBV7-3|NA|TRBJ1-1
TGTGCCAGCAGCTTGAGGGTTCGGGACACTGAAGCTTTCTTT
CASSLRVRDTEAFF
>NA|TRBV9|NA|TRBJ1-2
TGTGCCAGCAGCGTAGGTAACATTAACTATGGCTACACCTTC
CASSVGNINYGYTF
>NA|TRBV9|NA|TRBJ2-5
TGTGCCAGCAGCGTAGGGGGCGAAGAGACCCAGTACTTC
CASSVGGEETQYF